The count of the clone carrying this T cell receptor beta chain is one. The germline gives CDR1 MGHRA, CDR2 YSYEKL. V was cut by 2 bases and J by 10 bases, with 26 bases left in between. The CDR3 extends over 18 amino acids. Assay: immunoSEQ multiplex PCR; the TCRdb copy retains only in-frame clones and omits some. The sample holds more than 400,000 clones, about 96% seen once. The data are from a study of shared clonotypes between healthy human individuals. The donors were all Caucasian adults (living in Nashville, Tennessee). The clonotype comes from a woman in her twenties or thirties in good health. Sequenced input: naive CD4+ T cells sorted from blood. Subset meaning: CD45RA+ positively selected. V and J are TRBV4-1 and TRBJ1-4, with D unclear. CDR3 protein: CASSQRFIGPPGGIKLFF. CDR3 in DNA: TGCGCCAGCAGCCAACGCTTTATTGGACCCCCGGGAGGTATAAAACTGTTTTTT.